This entry describes one T cell receptor (beta chain). Antigen unknown. Sampling of blood occurred at baseline, cycle 4 day 1, and cycle 7 day 1. The data were produced by immunoSEQ multiplex PCR, yet TCRdb's version contains in-frame clones alone and is incomplete. The repertoire includes 50,000 to 65,000 clones, 65% to 85% of them detected once, and over 0.95% sits in the top ten. This entry is derived from a study of OX40 agonist ivuxolimab in advanced cancers. Turning to the study itself: Patients received ivuxolimab, an agonistic anti-OX40 (CD134) antibody. People who had prior anti-PD-1, anti-PD-L1 or anti-CTLA-4 therapy could take part, and around 40% had some.

The CDR3 covers 14 residues. Per germline, CDR1 MNHEY and CDR2 SMNVEV (reference sequence). The V and J ends lost 5 bases and 5 bases respectively, with 13 bases between them. Study-wide results and limits: Circulating CD4+ and CD8+ T cells showed clonal expansion by week 6 at 0.1 to 3.0 mg/kg.

The chain links TRBV27 to TRBJ1-5; D is perhaps TRBD1 (6 bases). Source: CD4+ or CD8+ T cells sorted from blood, taken in a trial of the OX40 agonist ivuxolimab. The receptor was isolated from an adult with an advanced solid tumor such as melanoma, head and neck, liver or kidney cancer. CDR3 in amino acids: CASSHRDVDQPQHF. CDR3 in DNA: TGTGCCAGCAGTCACAGGGACGTGGATCAGCCCCAGCATTTT.